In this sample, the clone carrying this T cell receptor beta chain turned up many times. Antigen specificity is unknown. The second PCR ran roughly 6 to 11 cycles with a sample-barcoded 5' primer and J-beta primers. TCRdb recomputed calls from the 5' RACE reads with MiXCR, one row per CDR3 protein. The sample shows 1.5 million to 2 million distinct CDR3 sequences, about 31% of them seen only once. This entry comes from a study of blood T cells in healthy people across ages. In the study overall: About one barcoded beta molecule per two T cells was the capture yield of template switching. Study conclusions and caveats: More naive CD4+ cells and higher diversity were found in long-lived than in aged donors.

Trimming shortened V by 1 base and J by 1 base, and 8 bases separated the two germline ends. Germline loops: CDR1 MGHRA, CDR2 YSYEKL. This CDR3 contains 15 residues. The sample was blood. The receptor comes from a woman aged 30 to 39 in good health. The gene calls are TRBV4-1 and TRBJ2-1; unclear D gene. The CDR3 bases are TGCGCCAGCAGCCAAGCTCCGCGGTCCTACAATGAGCAGTTCTTC. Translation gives CASSQAPRSYNEQFF.